The 30 T cell receptor beta chains given below trace back to one sample, sequenced in a study of beta chain features in type 1 diabetes. The whole isolated RNA underwent reverse transcription, so sequencing captured expressed TCRB transcripts. Clones were sequenced by immunoSEQ multiplex PCR, and TCRdb holds only the in-frame ones, with some missing. The table includes fewer than 900,000 clones, under 20% detected once. The sequenced material came from naive CD4+ T cells from blood. The receptors here all came from a woman between 18 and 29 years old in good health.

The V call is TRBV5-1, the J call TRBJ1-2; D is perhaps TRBD1 (6 bases). CDR3 length equals 14 residues. V was shortened by 0 bases and J by 8 bases, with 14 bases between the two germline ends. Germline CDR1 reads SGHRS; CDR2 reads YFSETQ. This CDR3 is CASSLGTEGRGYTF. The CDR3 DNA reads as TGCGCCAGCAGCTTGGGGACAGAGGGGCGAGGCTACACCTTC.

This chain joins TRBV6-1 and TRBJ1-1; the D is unclear. CDR3 length equals 14 residues. Trimming removed 3 bases at V and 0 bases at J, with 8 bases between. Germline lookup yields CDR1 MNHNS and CDR2 SASEGT. The CDR3 region has the DNA TGTGCCAGCAGTGAGTGGCTGCTGAACACTGAAGCTTTCTTT. This translates into CASSEWLLNTEAFF.

The chain combines TRBV15 with TRBJ1-5; D is perhaps TRBD1 (5 bases). Trimming stripped 4 bases from V and 11 bases from J, with 15 bases between. This CDR3 has 13 amino acids. The germline gives CDR1 LNHNV, CDR2 YYDKDF (reference sequence). CDR3 residues: CATSTQRAGAQHF. CDR3 coding DNA: TGTGCCACCAGCACCCAGAGGGCGGGGGCCCAGCATTTT.

This chain uses TRBV29-1 with TRBJ2-4; 7 bases line up with TRBD2. In germline, CDR1 is SQVTM, CDR2 ANQGSEA. The CDR3 consists of 15 residues. With V trimmed by 7 bases and J by 9 bases, 18 bases remained unmatched. This chain's CDR3 is CSATKNYEPGGIQYF. The DNA for the CDR3 is TGCAGCGCTACAAAGAACTATGAGCCGGGGGGCATTCAGTACTTC.

Concerning this clone: The junction shows a germline mismatch at one end, possibly a read error. The chain employs TRBV7-7 and TRBJ2-5; 11 bases map to TRBD1. The CDR3 runs 15 residues. Germline V lookup: CDR1 SSHAT, CDR2 FNYEAQ (reference sequence). Here the CDR3 reads CASSPGTGGRGTQYF. The CDR3 DNA reads TGTGCTAGCAGCCCAGGGACAGGGGGTCGAGGGACCCAGTACTTC.

The chain is built from TRBV5-1 and TRBJ1-1; no clear D. The germline gives CDR1 SGHRS, CDR2 YFSETQ. The CDR3 spans 13 residues. V was shortened by 4 bases and J by 1 base, with 8 bases between the two germline ends. The chain's CDR3 is CASSLQENTEAFF. For the CDR3, the DNA is TGCGCCAGCAGCCTTCAAGAGAACACTGAAGCTTTCTTT.

The chain joins TRBV4-2 to TRBJ2-1; D remains ambiguous. Germline assignment: CDR1 LGHNA and CDR2 YNFKEQ. The CDR3 has 18 residues. Between the trimmed V and J ends, which lost 1 base and 6 bases, there was a span of 22 bases. Here the CDR3 reads CASSQGQLTVLGLNEQFF. The CDR3 nucleotides are TGTGCCAGCAGCCAAGGGCAGTTGACCGTCCTAGGTCTCAATGAGCAGTTCTTC.

This chain links TRBV4-2 with TRBJ2-2; D ambiguous. Per the germline V gene, CDR1 is LGHNA and CDR2 is YNFKEQ. The CDR3 is made up of 17 amino acids. Trimming removed 4 bases from V and 0 bases from J, with 15 bases in between. DNA of the CDR3: TGTGCCAGCAGCCGTGAGGATACAAGGGCGAACACCGGGGAGCTGTTTTTT. Translated: CASSREDTRANTGELFF.

V and J are TRBV29-1 and TRBJ2-3; the D is unclear. Germline CDR1 and CDR2: SQVTM and ANQGSEA. This CDR3 has 11 residues. The germline V and J ends were trimmed by 7 bases and 4 bases, with 9 bases remaining between them. The CDR3 loop reads CSATSADTQYF. For the CDR3, the DNA is TGCAGCGCCACGTCAGCAGATACGCAGTATTTT.

V usage is TRBV5-1 and J usage is TRBJ2-3, with 10 positions matching TRBD2. The CDR3 has 18 amino acids. Trimming at V came to 1 base and at J to 0 bases, leaving 8 bases not matched to a gene. Looked up from germline, CDR1 is SGHRS and CDR2 is YFSETQ. The CDR3 DNA follows: TGCGCCAGCAGCTTGACAGTTAGCGGGAGGAAAAGCACAGATACGCAGTATTTT. Protein: CASSLTVSGRKSTDTQYF.

This rearrangement joins TRBV15 to TRBJ2-3; a possible D gene is TRBD2 (6 bases). The CDR3 is made up of 16 amino acids. Germline V gives CDR1 LNHNV, CDR2 YYDKDF (reference sequence). With 1 base removed from V and 2 bases from J, the gap between germline ends came to 13 bases. The CDR3 region has the DNA TGTGCCACCAGCAGAGTGGATAGCGGATTCACAGATACGCAGTATTTT. Translation gives CATSRVDSGFTDTQYF.

A few counts support this clone. Within the sample, other DNA sequences also encode this same CDR3. The rearrangement uses TRBV7-2 and TRBJ2-5, with D hard to call. Germline V lookup: CDR1 SGHTA, CDR2 FQGNSA. The CDR3 is 12 amino acids. Trimming removed 2 bases at V and 4 bases at J, with 5 bases between. The CDR3 region has the DNA TGTGCCAGCAGCTTATCTGGAGAGACCCAGTACTTC. Translation gives CASSLSGETQYF.

This clone came up a few times. The chain has TRBV7-2 and TRBJ1-4; D is unclear. V lost 4 bases to trimming and J lost 4 bases, with 7 bases between them. Germline V gives CDR1 SGHTA, CDR2 FQGNSA. This CDR3 spans 13 amino acids. The CDR3 DNA follows: TGTGCCAGCAGCTACAACAGTAATGAAAAACTGTTTTTT. Translating gives CASSYNSNEKLFF.

This clone was counted between two and nine times. The chain links TRBV4-2 to TRBJ2-2; 7 positions agree with TRBD2. The germline V gene encodes CDR1 LGHNA and CDR2 YNFKEQ. CDR3 length: 17 residues. With 0 bases clipped from V and 7 bases from J, the junction kept 11 bases outside the gene matches. The CDR3 DNA sequence: TGTGCCAGCAGCCAAGAACGGCTAGCGGTCATGGGCGGGGAGCTGTTTTTT. Translation gives CASSQERLAVMGGELFF.

Notes on this clone: The sample has other DNA sequences that encode this CDR3 too. The chain joins TRBV18 to TRBJ1-1; D gene unclear. This CDR3 region has 13 residues. The germline V and J ends were trimmed by 4 bases and 1 base, with 7 bases remaining between them. CDR1 and CDR2 from the germline V gene are KGHSH and LQKENI. For the CDR3, the DNA is TGTGCCAGCTCACTCACAGAGAACACTGAAGCTTTCTTT. Translation: CASSLTENTEAFF. The entire variable domain, with the rest obtained from reference TRBV18 and TRBJ1-1, is as follows: NAGVMQNPRHLVRRRGQEARLRCSPMKGHSHVYWYRQLPEEGLKFMVYLQKENIIDESGMPKERFSAEFPKEGPSILRIQQVVRGDSAAYFCASSLTENTEAFFGQGTRLTVV.

This clone was counted only a few times. The genes are TRBV4-1 and TRBJ1-1, with a weak D call TRBD1 (5 bases). Germline V gene lookup returns CDR1 MGHRA and CDR2 YSYEKL. CDR3 size: 17 residues. V lost 1 base and J 0 bases, leaving 15 bases between the germline ends. The CDR3: CASSQARAQGMNTEAFF. In nucleotides, the CDR3 is TGCGCCAGCAGCCAAGCCCGGGCCCAGGGAATGAACACTGAAGCTTTCTTT.

In this sample, this clone turned up a few times. The rearrangement joins TRBV19 to TRBJ1-1, with D unclear. Germline CDR1 reads LNHDA; CDR2 reads SQIVND (reference sequence). Trimming removed 7 bases at V and 2 bases at J, with 17 bases between. The CDR3 contains 15 residues. The CDR3: CASNRQAVQNTEAFF. The CDR3 DNA follows: TGTGCCAGTAACCGTCAAGCCGTACAAAACACTGAAGCTTTCTTT.

The chain joins TRBV7-9 to TRBJ2-5; 8 nucleotides align to TRBD2. This CDR3 comprises 16 residues. V was clipped by 0 bases and J by 2 bases; unmatched bases: 5. Germline V lookup: CDR1 SEHNR, CDR2 FQNEAQ (reference sequence). CDR3 protein: CASSLAGRAGQETQYF. The CDR3 DNA reads as TGTGCCAGCAGCTTAGCCGGGAGGGCCGGGCAAGAGACCCAGTACTTC. Together with reference TRBV7-9 and TRBJ2-5, the CDR3 gives the full variable domain: DTGVSQNPRHKITKRGQNVTFRCDPISEHNRLYWYRQTLGQGPEFLTYFQNEAQLEKSRLLSDRFSAERPKGSFSTLEIQRTEQGDSAMYLCASSLAGRAGQETQYFGPGTRLLVL.

The CDR3 DNA reads TGTGCCAGCAGCTTTTATGCAGATACGCAGTATTTT. Translating gives CASSFYADTQYF. The chain combines TRBV5-5 with TRBJ2-3; D is unclear. Between the trimmed V and J ends, which lost 2 bases and 4 bases, there was a span of 5 bases. This CDR3 has 12 amino acids. Germline V gene sequence: CDR1 SGHKS, CDR2 YYEKEE (reference sequence).

This clone has only a few counts. This chain connects TRBV7-2 to TRBJ1-3, with D possibly TRBD1 on 6 matching bases. The CDR3 covers 14 residues. In germline, CDR1 is SGHTA, CDR2 FQGNSA. Trimming pared 4 bases from V and 4 bases from J, leaving 11 bases between. The CDR3 loop is CASSSPGGGNTIYF. In nucleotides, the CDR3 is TGTGCCAGCAGCTCCCCCGGGGGCGGAAACACCATATATTTT.

This clone occurred a few times. The chain is built from TRBV4-2 and TRBJ1-3; D remains ambiguous. The germline gives CDR1 LGHNA, CDR2 YNFKEQ. The CDR3 runs to 15 residues. The V end lost 0 bases, the J end lost 4 bases, and 10 bases lay between the germline ends. DNA of the CDR3: TGTGCCAGCAGCCAAGACCTTCATATGGGAAACACCATATATTTT. This encodes CASSQDLHMGNTIYF.

The chain employs TRBV7-9 and TRBJ1-5, with 8 bases fitting TRBD1. CDR1 is SEHNR, CDR2 FQNEAQ, per germline (reference sequence). The CDR3 has 15 amino acids. Unmatched junction bases numbered 5, after V lost 1 base and J lost 6 bases. The CDR3 region has the DNA TGTGCCAGCAGCTTAGGGACAGGGTATAGTCAGCCCCAGCATTTT. Protein: CASSLGTGYSQPQHF.

The chain is built from TRBV7-2 and TRBJ2-1, with 8 positions matching TRBD2. The CDR3 totals 19 residues. CDR1 and CDR2 (germline): SGHTA, FQGNSA. V was clipped by 1 base and J by 7 bases; unmatched bases: 18. The CDR3 loop reads CASSLVMRGGRPTWNEQFF. The CDR3 DNA reads TGTGCCAGCAGCTTAGTTATGCGAGGCGGGAGGCCGACTTGGAATGAGCAGTTCTTC.

The chain has TRBV11-2 and TRBJ2-3; TRBD1 aligns across 8 bases. V lost 6 bases and J lost 4; bases outside the gene matches: 15. Germline V CDR1 and CDR2: SGHAT, FQNNGV. The CDR3 has 17 amino acids. Here the CDR3 reads CASRAPLGQVGADTQYF. The CDR3 coding sequence is TGTGCCAGCAGGGCGCCTCTGGGACAGGTCGGTGCAGATACGCAGTATTTT. Looking up the rest from reference TRBV11-2 and TRBJ2-3 gives the full variable domain: EAGVAQSPRYKIIEKRQSVAFWCNPISGHATLYWYQQILGQGPKLLIQFQNNGVVDDSQLPKDRFSAERLKGVDSTLKIQPAKLEDSAVYLCASRAPLGQVGADTQYFGPGTRLTVL.

This rearrangement joins TRBV18 to TRBJ2-5; maybe TRBD1 (6 bases). CDR3 length equals 13 residues. V lost 3 bases and J lost 6, with 11 bases in between. Germline V gene lookup returns CDR1 KGHSH and CDR2 LQKENI. CDR3 DNA: TGTGCCAGCTCACCCGGCAGGGGACAGACCCAGTACTTC. This codes for CASSPGRGQTQYF.

The chain links TRBV15 to TRBJ2-1; the D gene is possibly TRBD2 (6 bases). Germline V lookup: CDR1 LNHNV, CDR2 YYDKDF (reference sequence). This CDR3 region has 13 residues. V shed 0 bases and J shed 10 bases, with 10 bases lying between them. CDR3 sequence (DNA): TGTGCCACCAGCAGAGATCTTCGGGGGGAGCAGTTCTTC. Encoded protein: CATSRDLRGEQFF. Drawing the rest from reference TRBV15 and TRBJ2-1, the complete variable domain is DAMVIQNPRYQVTQFGKPVTLSCSQTLNHNVMYWYQQKSSQAPKLLFHYYDKDFNNEADTPDNFQSRRPNTSFCFLDIRSPGLGDTAMYLCATSRDLRGEQFFGPGTRLTVL.

The chain has TRBV7-2 and TRBJ2-7; 14 nucleotides line up with TRBD2. There are 16 residues in the CDR3. Germline CDR1 reads SGHTA; CDR2 reads FQGNSA. The V and J ends lost 5 bases and 7 bases, in that order; junction bases with no gene match: 10. The CDR3 nucleotides are TGTGCCAGCAGCCCACTCGGACTAGCGGGAGGTCGGGAGCAGTACTTC. Protein sequence: CASSPLGLAGGREQYF.

The chain has TRBV27 and TRBJ2-1, with D maybe TRBD1 (6 bases). Germline V gene data show CDR1 as MNHEY and CDR2 as SMNVEV (reference sequence). The length of the CDR3 is 14 residues. The V and J ends lost 5 bases and 2 bases respectively, with 10 bases between them. This CDR3 is CASSAWDTYNEQFF. DNA for the CDR3: TGTGCCAGCAGTGCGTGGGACACCTACAATGAGCAGTTCTTC.

This sequence joins TRBV11-2 and TRBJ2-1; D possibly corresponds to TRBD2 (5 bases). CDR1 and CDR2 from the germline V gene are SGHAT and FQNNGV. The germline V and J ends were trimmed by 4 bases and 1 base, with 20 bases remaining between them. This CDR3 has 18 amino acids. The CDR3 here is CASSSYKTGRESYNEQFF. CDR3 nucleotides: TGTGCCAGCAGCTCATACAAGACGGGTCGGGAATCCTACAATGAGCAGTTCTTC.

This rearrangement joins TRBV19 to TRBJ2-6; TRBD1 matches 11 bases. Germline V gives CDR1 LNHDA, CDR2 SQIVND (reference sequence). This CDR3 is 17 amino acids long. The V gene end was trimmed by 6 bases and the J gene end by 4 bases; junction bases not matched to a gene: 8. The CDR3 DNA reads TGTGCCAGTAGCCCCGGACAGGGGGCGAGAGGGGCCAACGTCCTGACTTTC. This sequence encodes CASSPGQGARGANVLTF. The entire variable domain, with the rest obtained from reference TRBV19 and TRBJ2-6, is as follows: DGGITQSPKYLFRKEGQNVTLSCEQNLNHDAMYWYRQDPGQGLRLIYYSQIVNDFQKGDIAEGYSVSREKKESFPLTVTSAQKNPTAFYLCASSPGQGARGANVLTFGAGSRLTVL.